This record looks at one TCR beta chain sequence and its context. TCRdb's table, derived via immunoSEQ multiplex PCR, lists solely in-frame clones and lacks some. The repertoire holds 250,000 or so clones, with approximately 87% as singletons. The length of the CDR3 is 14 residues. The V segment lost 5 bases and the J segment 7 bases; nucleotides outside the gene matches: 4. Germline lookup yields CDR1 MNHEY and CDR2 SMNVEV (reference sequence). This specimen belongs to a study of blood T cell repertoires in COVID-19. The sequence was obtained from a man in his sixties with acute or convalescent COVID-19. The sequenced sample consisted of peripheral blood. The chain carries TRBV27 and TRBJ1-6, with 8 positions matching TRBD1. As DNA, the CDR3 is TGTGCCAGCAGTATGGACAGGGTAAATTCACCCCTCCACTTT. It encodes CASSMDRVNSPLHF.